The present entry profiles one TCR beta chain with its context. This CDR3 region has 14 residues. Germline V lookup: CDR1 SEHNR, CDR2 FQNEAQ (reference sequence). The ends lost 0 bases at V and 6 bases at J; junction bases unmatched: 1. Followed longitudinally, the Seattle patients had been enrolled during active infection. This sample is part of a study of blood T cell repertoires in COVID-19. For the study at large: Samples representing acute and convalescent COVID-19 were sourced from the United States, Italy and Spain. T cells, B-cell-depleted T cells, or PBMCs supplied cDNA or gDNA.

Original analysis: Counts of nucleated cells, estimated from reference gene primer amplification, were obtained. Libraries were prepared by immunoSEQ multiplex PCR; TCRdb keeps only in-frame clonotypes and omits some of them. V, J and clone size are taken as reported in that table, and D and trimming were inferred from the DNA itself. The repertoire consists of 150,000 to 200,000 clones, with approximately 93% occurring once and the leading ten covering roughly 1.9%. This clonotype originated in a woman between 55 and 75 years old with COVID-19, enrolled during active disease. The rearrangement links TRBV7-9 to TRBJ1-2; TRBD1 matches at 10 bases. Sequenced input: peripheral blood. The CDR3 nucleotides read TGTGCCAGCAGCTTAGCTGGGACAGGGGATGGCTACACCTTC. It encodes CASSLAGTGDGYTF.